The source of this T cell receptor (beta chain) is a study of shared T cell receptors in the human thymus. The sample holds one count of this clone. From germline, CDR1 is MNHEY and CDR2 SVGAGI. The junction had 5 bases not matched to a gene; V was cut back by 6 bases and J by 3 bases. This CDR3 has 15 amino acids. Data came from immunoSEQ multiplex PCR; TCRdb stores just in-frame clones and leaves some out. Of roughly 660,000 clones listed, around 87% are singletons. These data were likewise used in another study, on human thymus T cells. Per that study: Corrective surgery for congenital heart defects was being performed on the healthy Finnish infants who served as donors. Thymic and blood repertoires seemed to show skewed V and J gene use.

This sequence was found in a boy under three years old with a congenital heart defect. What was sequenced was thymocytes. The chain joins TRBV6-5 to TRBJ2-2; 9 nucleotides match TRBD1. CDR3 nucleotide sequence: TGTGCCAGCAGAACAGGGGGCTCCTACACCGGGGAGCTGTTTTTT. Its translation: CASRTGGSYTGELFF.